This entry lists 8 T cell receptor beta chains sequenced from one sample in a study of cytomegalovirus exposure and HLA in healthy donors (TCRdb year 2017). The library was generated by the immunoSEQ multiplex PCR assay. A mixture of 60 forward primers for TCR Vbeta segments and 13 reverse primers for TCR Jbeta segments was used in the multiplex PCR. TCRdb's version of the immuneACCESS table is confined to in-frame rearrangements and falls short of the full clone set. An unresolved V gene accounts for under half of the shortfall where checked; the remainder is of unknown origin. This sample's table contains 55,000 to 85,000 clones. The ten largest make up about 3.8% of the sample. Sequenced input: PBMCs. These receptors came from a female donor in good health and CMV-seropositive.

This chain uses TRBV30 with TRBJ1-2; D is possibly TRBD1 (5 bases). Germline lookup yields CDR1 GTSNPN and CDR2 SVGIG (reference sequence). V was shortened by 8 bases and J by 5 bases, with 15 bases between the two germline ends. CDR3 length: 12 residues. CDR3 sequence reads: CAVDTGGYGYTF. The CDR3 DNA is TGTGCCGTGGACACGGGTGGGTATGGCTACACCTTC.

The V and J genes are TRBV6-6 and TRBJ2-6; D remains unclear. V lost 10 bases to trimming and J lost 4 bases, with 14 bases between them. Germline lookup yields CDR1 MNHNY and CDR2 SVGAGI (reference sequence). The CDR3 runs to 14 residues. The CDR3 DNA is TGTGCCACCCCAAGCCTGGGCGGGGCCAACGTCCTGACTTTC. Protein: CATPSLGGANVLTF.

The chain recombines TRBV6-1 with TRBJ2-3, with TRBD2 matching over 15 bases. CDR3 length: 15 residues. J gave up 5 bases and V 7 bases, and 4 bases lay outside the gene matches. Germline lookup yields CDR1 MNHNS and CDR2 SASEGT. The CDR3 here is CASNPGLAGGDTQYF. As DNA, the CDR3 is TGTGCCAGCAACCCGGGACTAGCGGGAGGAGATACGCAGTATTTT.

This chain uses TRBV5-4 with TRBJ2-5; D is possibly TRBD2 (5 bases). This CDR3 spans 15 amino acids. Germline assignment: CDR1 SGHNT and CDR2 YYREEE (reference sequence). V lost 2 bases and J 2 bases, leaving 13 bases between the germline ends. CDR3 in amino acids: CASSFKASTQETQYF. The DNA for the CDR3 is TGTGCCAGCAGCTTTAAGGCTAGCACGCAAGAGACCCAGTACTTC.

The rearrangement links TRBV19 to TRBJ1-1; TRBD1 might be the D (6 bases). The CDR3 extends over 17 amino acids. V was pared by 0 bases and J by 5 bases, with 19 bases between. Germline V gene data show CDR1 as LNHDA and CDR2 as SQIVND (reference sequence). The CDR3 reads CASSIDGTGLGGTEAFF. CDR3 nucleotide sequence: TGTGCCAGTAGTATAGATGGCACAGGGTTAGGAGGTACTGAAGCTTTCTTT.

The V and J genes are TRBV5-6 and TRBJ1-5; 7 bases fit TRBD1. Germline trimming cut 0 bases from V and 3 bases from J; bases unmatched to any gene: 3. CDR3 length: 15 residues. Per germline, CDR1 SGHDT and CDR2 YYEEEE. Here the CDR3 reads CASSLGGTANQPQHF. The CDR3 DNA sequence: TGTGCCAGCAGCTTGGGAGGGACAGCCAATCAGCCCCAGCATTTT.

As to this clone: Within the sample, other DNA sequences also encode this same CDR3. The CDR3 DNA sequence: TGTGCCAGCTCACTGGACAGGAACACTGAAGCTTTCTTT. Translated: CASSLDRNTEAFF. The chain combines TRBV18 with TRBJ1-1, with a weak D call TRBD1 (6 bases). In germline, CDR1 is KGHSH, CDR2 LQKENI. This CDR3 spans 13 amino acids. Deletions cut 4 bases from V and 1 base from J, with 7 bases between.

This rearrangement joins TRBV2 to TRBJ1-1; D ambiguous. The CDR3 loop spans 13 amino acids. Per the germline V gene, CDR1 is SNHLY and CDR2 is FYNNEI. V lost 7 bases and J 2 bases, leaving 11 bases between the germline ends. The CDR3 is CASKFTRNTEAFF. The CDR3 DNA is TGTGCCAGCAAGTTTACCAGAAACACTGAAGCTTTCTTT.